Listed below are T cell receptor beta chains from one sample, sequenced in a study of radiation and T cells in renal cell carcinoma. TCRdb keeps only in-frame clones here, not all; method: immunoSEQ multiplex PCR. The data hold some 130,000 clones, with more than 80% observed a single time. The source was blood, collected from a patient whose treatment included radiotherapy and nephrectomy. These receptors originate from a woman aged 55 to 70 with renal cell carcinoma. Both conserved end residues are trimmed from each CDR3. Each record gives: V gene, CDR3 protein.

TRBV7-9	ASSSPGQGAYTEAF
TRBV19	ASSYLQEKLF
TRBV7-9	ASFRGYTDTQY
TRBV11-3	ASSPRTGITGELF
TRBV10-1	ASSVETGRDQETQY
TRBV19	ASSTQWGARNIQY
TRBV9	ASSVGGFFTDTEAF
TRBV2	ASSGADQNYGYT
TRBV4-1	ASSQAGGPSYEQY
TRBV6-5	ASSYGSLNYGYT
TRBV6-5	ASSYSELSTNEKLF
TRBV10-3	AISANRAEAF
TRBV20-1	SARDSEKLF
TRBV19	ASSMQGGIGIDTQY
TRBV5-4	AINERGTQAF
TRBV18	ASSPGRASGQPQH
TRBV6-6	ASSYKGSYMNEQF
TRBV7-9	ASSPETAFYGYT
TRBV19	ASTPGQGPQETQY
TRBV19	ASSISAGTFYGYT
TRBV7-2	ASSLSYEQY
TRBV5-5	ASSLAGGILSGELF
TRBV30	AWRGGPGEAF
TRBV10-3	AISETGQGSYEQY
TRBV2	ASSGDRDSQETQY
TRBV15	ATSRGRSNQPQH
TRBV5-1	ASSPAVATNEKLF
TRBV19	ASSAGQLNEQF
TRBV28	ASSPGVALAGELF
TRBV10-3	AISESIHLTGDKWGTEAF
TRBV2	ASSPPLAGLVSGNTIY
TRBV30	ASSRVAAF
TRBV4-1	ASSQVPTSGGVRDEQF
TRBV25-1	ASSESGRTYEQY
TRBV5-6	ASSLGGVDRARNYGYT
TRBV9	ASQRTSGNNEQF
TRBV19	ASNPRHRGDQPQH
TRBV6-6	ASKKRQGSEEQY
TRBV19	ASSPGSESSYGYT
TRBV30	AWSEHYEQY
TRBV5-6	ASSDSQLPNYGYT
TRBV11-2	ASSTRTGIHTEAF
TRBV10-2	ASTPAGEAREQF
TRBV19	ASTDLGTPGTNTGELF
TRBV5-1	ASSPDTDTQY
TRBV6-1	ASSEDRGNTGELF
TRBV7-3	ASSLMAAASTDTQY
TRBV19	ASSIGAGKSSYEQY
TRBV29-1	SVLGTPPDNEQF
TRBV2	ASRTGRDTGELF
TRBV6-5	ASSYGQRGDTEAF
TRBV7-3	ASGFSGGADTQY
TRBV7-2	ASSISLGGQNNSPLH
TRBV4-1	ASSQDVVYGGYDNEQF
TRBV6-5	ASSPGQFMNTEAF
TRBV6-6	ASSYTGETTYGYT
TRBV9	ASSSGTTTDTQY
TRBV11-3	ASSDRGPVGDTQY
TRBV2	ASTVAVAGANEQF
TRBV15	ATSGPRDGSSYEQY